A selection of T cell receptor beta chains follows, all from one sample in a study of tumor and adjacent non-tumor tissue in lung cancer. One entry per CDR3 protein, called by TCRdb with MiXCR from the multiplex PCR reads. The sample shows 75,000 to 100,000 distinct CDR3 sequences, approximately 70% of them seen only once. The sequenced sample consisted of lung tumor tissue. All receptors derive from a man between 60 and 75 years old with non-small cell lung cancer. The CDR3 runs from the conserved cysteine through the conserved F or W. D genes are given only for firm matches. Expanded clones get a size class; other rows say once, few or many, or leave the size out.

clone_size d_call j_call v_call cdr3_aa cdr3_nt
. . TRBJ2-1 TRBV6-5 CANSYSGGTGINNEQFF TGTGCCAACAGTTACTCGGGTGGTACAGGGATCAACAATGAGCAGTTCTTC
. . TRBJ2-4 TRBV12-3/TRBV12-4 CASSPLGTGEGIQNF TGTGCCAGCAGCCCACTCGGGACGGGGGAAGGCATTCAGAACTTC
. . TRBJ1-6 TRBV5-6 CASSPRTLPNSPLHF TGTGCCAGCAGCCCAAGGACACTTCCAAATTCACCCCTCCACTTT
many TRBD2 TRBJ2-1 TRBV29-1 CSVRRPSGYNEQFF TGCAGCGTAAGAAGGCCTAGCGGTTACAATGAGCAGTTCTTC
. . TRBJ1-3 TRBV6-5 CASSFGTWGRNTIYF TGTGCCAGCAGTTTCGGGACATGGGGCCGAAACACCATATATTTT
many . TRBJ1-4 TRBV5-4 CASSRDSATNEKLFF TGTGCCAGCAGCCGCGACAGTGCAACTAATGAAAAACTGTTTTTT
. . TRBJ2-2 TRBV6-1 CGSSQNRGPGELFF TGTGGGAGCAGTCAGAATCGGGGGCCCGGGGAGCTGTTTTTT
. . TRBJ2-3 TRBV12-3/TRBV12-4 CASHGSRGPPTDTPYF TGTGCCAGCCACGGTTCGCGTGGGCCCCCCACAGATACGCCGTATTTT
many TRBD1 TRBJ1-3 TRBV9 CASSATGLSGNTIYF TGTGCCAGCAGCGCGACAGGGCTCTCTGGAAACACCATATATTTT
once . TRBJ1-1 TRBV12-3/TRBV12-4 CASIPTMTPEAFF TGTGCCAGCATCCCAACCATGACCCCTGAAGCTTTCTTT
once . TRBJ2-5 TRBV11-2 CAGTLVPPEGETRYF TGTGCCGGCACCTTAGTCCCCCCAGAAGGAGAGACCCGGTACTTC
. TRBD1 TRBJ1-5 TRBV4-2 CASSQRIGTSEGGNQPQHF TGTGCCAGCAGCCAACGAATCGGGACATCTGAAGGGGGCAATCAGCCCCAGCATTTC
few TRBD1 TRBJ1-6 TRBV5-1 CASSLGDRVSPLHF TGCGCCAGCAGCTTGGGGGACAGGGTTTCACCCCTCCACTTT
many TRBD2 TRBJ2-3 TRBV28 CAVTSGPRGTDTQYF TGTGCAGTCACTAGCGGGCCGAGGGGAACAGATACGCAGTATTTT
. . TRBJ2-5 TRBV6-5 CASSPGPDQETQYF TGTGCCAGCAGTCCGGGGCCAGACCAAGAGACCCAGTACTTC
. . TRBJ2-1 TRBV20-1 CSARDPNRDVYSEQFF TGCAGTGCTAGAGATCCGAACCGGGACGTATACAGTGAGCAGTTCTTC
. TRBD2 TRBJ2-1 TRBV20-1 CSVNPTERELGNEQFF TGCAGTGTTAATCCTACGGAGCGGGAGTTGGGCAATGAGCAGTTCTTC
many TRBD2 TRBJ2-5 TRBV30 CAWSVRSLAGETQYF TGTGCCTGGAGTGTGCGGTCCCTAGCGGGGGAGACCCAGTACTTC
. TRBD2 TRBJ2-1 TRBV11-2 CASSSKASGNEQFF TGTGCCAGCAGCTCCAAGGCTAGCGGGAATGAGCAGTTCTTC
. . TRBJ1-1 TRBV5-1 CASSLDGGRGTEAVF TGCGCCAGCAGCTTGGATGGGGGGCGTGGAACTGAAGCTGTCTTT
medium-sized . TRBJ2-1 TRBV11-3 CASSLENVDEQFF TGTGCCAGCAGCTTAGAAAACGTGGATGAGCAGTTCTTC
many TRBD1 TRBJ2-1 TRBV5-5 CASSLGRDRAYNEQFF TGTGCCAGCAGCTTGGGTCGAGACAGGGCCTACAATGAGCAGTTCTTC
. . TRBJ2-5 TRBV6-5 CVSRGTWGGETQYF TGTGTCAGCAGGGGCACTTGGGGCGGGGAGACCCAGTACTTC
once . TRBJ2-7 TRBV20-1 CSATGAPSFYEQCF TGCAGTGCTACGGGCGCGCCTAGCTTCTACGAGCAGTGCTTC
. TRBD1 TRBJ2-2 TRBV6-1 CASGGTGPTGELFF TGTGCCAGCGGGGGGACAGGGCCGACCGGGGAGCTGTTTTTT
. . TRBJ1-5 TRBV6-6 CASRPRVTVFVNQPQHF TGTGCCAGCAGGCCCCGGGTCACGGTGTTTGTCAATCAACCCCAGCATTTT
. TRBD2 TRBJ2-1 TRBV30 CAWSGRLAGLNEQFF TGTGCCTGGAGTGGGAGACTAGCGGGACTGAATGAGCAGTTCTTC
. TRBD1 TRBJ1-1 TRBV5-1 CASSTGALNTEAFF TGCGCCAGCAGTACAGGGGCCCTGAACACCGAAGCTTTCTTT
. TRBD2 TRBJ2-5 TRBV4-3 CASSQGGGEETQYF TGCGCCAGCAGCCAAGGGGGGGGGGAGGAGACCCAGTACTTC
many . TRBJ2-5 TRBV6-6 CASSYSPTGQETQYF TGTGCCAGCAGTTACTCCCCCACGGGTCAAGAGACCCAGTACTTC
. . TRBJ1-2 TRBV4-1 CVSSQASHDRAGGYTF TGCGTCAGCAGCCAAGCAAGCCATGACCGGGCCGGCGGCTACACCTTC
. TRBD1 TRBJ2-5 TRBV6-1 CASETGLETQYF TGTGCCAGCGAGACAGGGCTCGAGACCCAGTACTTC
few TRBD2 TRBJ2-1 TRBV7-2 CASSFAGGPISSYNEQFF TGTGCCAGTAGCTTTGCGGGAGGGCCTATCAGCTCCTACAATGAGCAGTTCTTC
. TRBD1 TRBJ2-5 TRBV10-3 CVTSWDRGRQETQYF TGTGTCACAAGCTGGGACAGGGGGCGTCAAGAGACCCAGTACTTC
many . TRBJ1-2 TRBV10-2 CASSESWGAYGYTF TGCGCCAGCAGTGAGTCATGGGGCGCGTATGGCTACACCTTC
. . TRBJ2-3 TRBV4-1 CASSQGRGQGATDTRYF TGCGCCAGCAGCCAAGGCCGTGGACAAGGGGCGACAGATACGCGGTATTTT
. TRBD1 TRBJ1-1 TRBV20-1 CSVRDFTGGSYTEAFF TGCAGTGTTAGAGATTTTACAGGGGGGTCATACACTGAAGCTTTCTTT
. . TRBJ1-5 TRBV6-1 CASTAGTRGNQPQHF TGTGCCAGCACTGCAGGGACACGAGGCAATCAGCCCCAGCATTTT
. TRBD1 TRBJ2-7 TRBV11-1 CGSSTAGQGRYDHYF TGTGGCAGCAGCACCGCGGGACAGGGGCGTTACGACCATTACTTC
. . TRBJ1-4 TRBV20-1 CSPRSSGGGTNEKLFF TGCAGTCCTAGATCCTCGGGGGGTGGAACTAATGAAAAACTGTTTTTT
. . TRBJ2-3 TRBV12-3/TRBV12-4 CASHVLRGPPTDTQYF TGTGCCAGCCACGTTTTACGGGGGCCCCCGACAGATACGCAGTATTTT